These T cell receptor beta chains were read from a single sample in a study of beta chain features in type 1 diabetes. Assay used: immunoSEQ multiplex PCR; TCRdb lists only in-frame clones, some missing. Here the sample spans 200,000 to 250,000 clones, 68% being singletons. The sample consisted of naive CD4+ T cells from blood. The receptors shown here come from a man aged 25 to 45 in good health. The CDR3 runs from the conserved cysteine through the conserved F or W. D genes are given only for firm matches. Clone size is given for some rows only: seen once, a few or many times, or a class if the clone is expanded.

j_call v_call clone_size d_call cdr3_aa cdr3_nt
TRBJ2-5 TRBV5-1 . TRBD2 CASSKMRTSGKETQYF TGCGCCAGCAGCAAAATGAGGACTAGCGGTAAAGAGACCCAGTACTTC
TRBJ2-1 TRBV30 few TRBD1 CAWSVKGASANEQFF TGTGCCTGGAGTGTAAAGGGGGCTTCAGCCAATGAGCAGTTCTTC
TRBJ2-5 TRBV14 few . CASSQDPRETQYF TGTGCCAGCAGCCAAGACCCGCGAGAGACCCAGTACTTC
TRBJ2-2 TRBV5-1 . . CASSPLGGGELFF TGCGCCAGCAGCCCCTTGGGGGGCGGGGAGCTGTTTTTT
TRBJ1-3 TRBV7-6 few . CASSFFEARSGNTIYF TGTGCCAGCAGCTTCTTCGAGGCCCGCTCTGGAAACACCATATATTTT
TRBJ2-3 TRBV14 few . CASSQDDTQYF TGTGCCAGCAGCCAAGACGATACGCAGTATTTT
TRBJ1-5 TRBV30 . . CAWSGQPSAQPQHF TGTGCCTGGAGTGGGCAGCCCAGTGCTCAGCCCCAGCATTTT
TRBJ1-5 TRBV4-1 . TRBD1 CASSQEGQGRNQPQHF TGCGCCAGCAGCCAAGAGGGACAGGGGCGCAATCAGCCCCAGCATTTT
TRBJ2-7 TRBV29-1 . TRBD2 CSVVRVAGGSDEQYF TGCAGCGTTGTAAGAGTGGCGGGAGGGTCCGACGAGCAGTACTTC
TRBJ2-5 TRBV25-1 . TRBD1 CASSFGQGETKTQYF TGTGCCAGCAGCTTTGGACAGGGCGAAACGAAGACCCAGTACTTC
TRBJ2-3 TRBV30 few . CASQLGYTDTQYF TGTGCCTCCCAGCTGGGTTACACAGATACGCAGTATTTT
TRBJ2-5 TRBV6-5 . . CGSGVQETQYF TGTGGGTCAGGGGTTCAAGAGACCCAGTACTTC
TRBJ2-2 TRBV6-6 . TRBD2 CASGSGVGGELFF TGTGCCAGCGGGAGCGGGGTTGGGGGGGAGCTGTTTTTT
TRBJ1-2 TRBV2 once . CASSESSYGYTF TGTGCCAGCAGTGAAAGCAGCTATGGCTACACCTTC
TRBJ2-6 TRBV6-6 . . CASRDSRSGANVLTF TGTGCCAGCAGGGACAGTCGATCTGGGGCCAACGTCCTGACTTTC
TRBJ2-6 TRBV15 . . CATSRGVLSGANVLTF TGTGCCACCAGCAGAGGGGTGCTCTCTGGGGCCAACGTCCTGACTTTC
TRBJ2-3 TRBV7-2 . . CASSLARTSTDTQYF TGTGCCAGCAGCTTAGCGCGCACTAGCACAGATACGCAGTATTTT
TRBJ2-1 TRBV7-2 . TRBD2 CASSLRAGVANEQFF TGTGCCAGCAGCTTACGAGCGGGAGTGGCGAATGAGCAGTTCTTC
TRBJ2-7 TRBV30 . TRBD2 CASSPGLAGYEQYF TGTGCCTCCTCACCGGGACTAGCGGGCTACGAGCAGTACTTC
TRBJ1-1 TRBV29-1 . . CSVERVMNTEAFF TGCAGCGTTGAAAGGGTCATGAACACTGAAGCTTTCTTT
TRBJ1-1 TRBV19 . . CASKNRENTEAFF TGTGCCAGTAAAAACAGGGAGAACACTGAAGCTTTCTTT
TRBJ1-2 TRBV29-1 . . CSSGGQVGGYTF TGCAGCTCGGGAGGGCAGGTTGGGGGCTACACCTTC
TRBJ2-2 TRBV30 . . CAWSKGGKTGELFF TGTGCCTGGAGTAAGGGCGGGAAGACCGGGGAGCTGTTTTTT
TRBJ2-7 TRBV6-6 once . CASSIADSSYEQYF TGTGCCAGTTCAATAGCGGATAGCTCCTACGAGCAGTACTTC
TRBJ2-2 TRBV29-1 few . CSVDRGTGELFF TGCAGCGTTGATCGTGGCACCGGGGAGCTGTTTTTT
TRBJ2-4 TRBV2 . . CASSLDQAKNIQYF TGTGCCAGCTCCTTGGACCAAGCCAAAAACATTCAGTACTTC
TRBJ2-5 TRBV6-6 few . CASSSRQEAQYF TGTGCCAGCAGTTCGCGACAGGAGGCCCAGTACTTC
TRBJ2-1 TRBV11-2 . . CASSLGTLGEQFF TGTGCCAGCAGCCTAGGGACCCTCGGGGAGCAGTTCTTC
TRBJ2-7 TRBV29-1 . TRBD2 CSVELLAGGYEQYF TGCAGCGTCGAACTACTAGCGGGAGGGTACGAGCAGTACTTC
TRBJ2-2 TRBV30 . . CAWSRSPGELFF TGTGCCTGGAGCCGTTCTCCCGGGGAGCTGTTTTTT
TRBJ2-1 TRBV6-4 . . CASSSTLSTYNEQFF TGTGCCAGCAGTTCCACTTTATCCACCTACAATGAGCAGTTCTTC
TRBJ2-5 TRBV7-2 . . CASKSNSPTKETQYF TGTGCCAGCAAGAGTAACAGCCCCACCAAAGAGACCCAGTACTTC
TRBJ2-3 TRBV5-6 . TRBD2 CASSYRTSGRAPDTQYF TGTGCCAGCAGCTACCGGACTAGCGGGAGGGCCCCAGATACGCAGTATTTT
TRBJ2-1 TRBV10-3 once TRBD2 CAISESGLAGDEQFF TGTGCCATCAGTGAGTCGGGACTAGCGGGGGATGAGCAGTTCTTC
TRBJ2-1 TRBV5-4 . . CASSLATGKGRHEQFF TGTGCCAGCAGCTTGGCCACCGGGAAGGGCCGTCATGAGCAGTTCTTC
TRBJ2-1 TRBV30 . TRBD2 CAWSGVYASGREGYNEQFF TGTGCCTGGTCCGGAGTCTATGCTAGCGGGAGGGAAGGGTACAATGAGCAGTTCTTC
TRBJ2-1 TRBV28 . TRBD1 CASSWTGGSGNEQFF TGTGCCAGCAGTTGGACAGGTGGCTCAGGCAATGAGCAGTTCTTC
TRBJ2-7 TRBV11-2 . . CASSADRLSYEQYF TGTGCCAGCAGCGCCGACAGGCTCTCCTACGAGCAGTACTTC
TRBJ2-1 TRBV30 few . CAWSVSGGEQFF TGTGCCTGGAGTGTGAGCGGAGGGGAGCAGTTCTTC
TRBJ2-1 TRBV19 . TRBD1 CASSMFGTGNEQFF TGTGCCAGTAGTATGTTCGGGACAGGAAATGAGCAGTTCTTC
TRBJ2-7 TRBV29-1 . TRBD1 CSVEGTGFHEQYF TGCAGCGTTGAGGGGACAGGGTTCCACGAGCAGTACTTC
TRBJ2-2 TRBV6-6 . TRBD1 CASRQGQGAAGELFF TGTGCCAGCAGGCAGGGACAGGGGGCAGCCGGGGAGCTGTTTTTT
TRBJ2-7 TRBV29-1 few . CSVGRVDEQYF TGCAGCGTCGGCAGGGTCGACGAGCAGTACTTC
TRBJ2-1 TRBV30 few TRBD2 CAWSPGSGGANEQFF TGTGCCTGGAGCCCAGGGAGCGGGGGGGCGAATGAGCAGTTCTTC
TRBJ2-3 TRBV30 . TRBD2 CAWSGGGGGDTQYF TGTGCCTGGAGTGGCGGCGGGGGAGGAGATACGCAGTATTTT
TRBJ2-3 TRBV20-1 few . CSAGDTQYF TGCAGCGCGGGAGATACGCAGTATTTT
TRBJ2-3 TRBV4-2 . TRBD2 CASSQSTSGLPTDTQYF TGTGCCAGCAGCCAGTCTACTAGCGGACTACCCACAGATACGCAGTATTTT
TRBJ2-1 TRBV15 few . CATSRDRPPDEQFF TGTGCCACCAGCAGAGATCGGCCGCCCGATGAGCAGTTCTTC
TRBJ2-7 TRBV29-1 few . CSVAAQGEYYEQYF TGCAGCGTTGCCGCGCAGGGTGAATACTACGAGCAGTACTTC
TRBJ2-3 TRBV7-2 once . CASSLAFTDTQYF TGTGCCAGCAGCTTAGCATTCACAGATACGCAGTATTTT
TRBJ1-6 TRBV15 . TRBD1 CATSRGHGTGGSPLHF TGTGCCACCAGCAGAGGTCATGGGACAGGGGGTTCACCCCTCCACTTT
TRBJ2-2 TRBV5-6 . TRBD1 CASSAQGQGYTGELFF TGTGCCAGCAGCGCACAGGGACAGGGGTACACCGGGGAGCTGTTTTTT
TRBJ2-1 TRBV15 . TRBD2 CATSADPPGRAYNEQFF TGTGCCACCAGCGCAGACCCCCCTGGGAGGGCCTACAATGAGCAGTTCTTC
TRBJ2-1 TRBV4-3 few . CASSQDHRKIHEQFF TGCGCCAGCAGCCAAGATCATCGGAAGATCCATGAGCAGTTCTTC
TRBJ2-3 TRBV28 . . CASKKAESTDTQYF TGTGCCAGCAAAAAGGCGGAAAGCACAGATACGCAGTATTTT
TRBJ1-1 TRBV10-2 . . CASSESIDTEAFF TGCGCCAGCAGTGAGTCGATCGACACTGAAGCTTTCTTT
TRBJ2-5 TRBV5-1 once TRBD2 CASSGSTSGQETQYF TGCGCCAGCAGCGGTTCCACTAGCGGACAAGAGACCCAGTACTTC